This entry lists 15 T cell receptor beta chains sequenced from one sample in a study of blood T cell repertoires in COVID-19. Sequenced by immunoSEQ multiplex PCR; TCRdb stores in-frame clones only, minus some. The sample contains about 150,000 clones, 83% of which appear only once. The sequenced material came from peripheral blood. These receptors came from a woman between 55 and 75 years old with COVID-19, enrolled during active disease.

The chain is built from TRBV2 and TRBJ1-1; D remains ambiguous. Trimming stripped 4 bases from V and 0 bases from J, with 9 bases between. Per germline, CDR1 SNHLY and CDR2 FYNNEI. CDR3 length: 14 residues. The CDR3 DNA is TGTGCCAGCAGTGGGTGGGCTGTGAACACTGAAGCTTTCTTT. Its translation is CASSGWAVNTEAFF. The entire variable domain, with the rest obtained from reference TRBV2 and TRBJ1-1, is as follows: EPEVTQTPSHQVTQMGQEVILRCVPISNHLYFYWYRQILGQKVEFLVSFYNNEISEKSEIFDDQFSVERPDGSNFTLKIRSTKLEDSAMYFCASSGWAVNTEAFFGQGTRLTVV.

V usage is TRBV4-1 and J usage is TRBJ2-7; 9 nucleotides line up with TRBD1. After removal of 3 bases from V and 3 bases from J, the junction contained 6 bases not matched to a gene. The CDR3 sequence is 15 residues long. Germline V lookup: CDR1 MGHRA, CDR2 YSYEKL. The CDR3 DNA sequence: TGCGCCAGCAGCCAGCCGGGACAGGGTGACTACGAGCAGTACTTC. Translating it yields CASSQPGQGDYEQYF.

The chain links TRBV18 to TRBJ2-1; perhaps TRBD2 as D (6 bases). Trimming stripped 3 bases from V and 5 bases from J, with 11 bases between. The CDR3 length is 14 residues. Germline loops: CDR1 KGHSH, CDR2 LQKENI. The CDR3 DNA reads TGTGCCAGCTCACCGGGACTTACTAACAATGAGCAGTTCTTC. Translating it yields CASSPGLTNNEQFF.

Ten or more counts support this clone. The V call is TRBV12-5, the J call TRBJ1-4; 10 nucleotides line up with TRBD1. The CDR3 sequence is 16 residues long. Germline trimming cut 2 bases from V and 8 bases from J; bases unmatched to any gene: 8. Germline V gene data show CDR1 as LGHNT and CDR2 as FRNRAP. The CDR3 DNA sequence: TGTGCTAGTGGTTTGATGACAGGGGGCTTTGGGGAAAAACTGTTTTTT. Translation: CASGLMTGGFGEKLFF.

The chain links TRBV9 to TRBJ2-1; D uncertain. Trimming removed 0 bases at V and 10 bases at J, with 11 bases between. This CDR3 is built from 13 residues. Germline V CDR1 and CDR2: SGDLS, YYNGEE. The CDR3 DNA sequence: TGTGCCAGCAGCGTAGTGTTAGCTCGGGAGCAGTTCTTC. This sequence encodes CASSVVLAREQFF. The full variable domain, with the rest looked up from reference TRBV9 and TRBJ2-1, is DSGVTQTPKHLITATGQRVTLRCSPRSGDLSVYWYQQSLDQGLQFLIQYYNGEERAKGNILERFSAQQFPDLHSELNLSSLELGDSALYFCASSVVLAREQFFGPGTRLTVL.

Here the CDR3 reads CASSQAGGGETQYF. The CDR3 DNA reads TGTGCCAGCAGCCAAGCAGGGGGCGGAGAGACCCAGTACTTC. The chain links TRBV3-1 (or the pseudogene TRBV3-2) to TRBJ2-5; 8 bases are a match to TRBD1. V shed 1 base and J 4 bases; nucleotides not matched to a gene: 2. This CDR3 contains 14 residues. The V gene's germline CDR1 is LGHDT and CDR2 YNNKEL (reference sequence).

The sample holds many counts of this clone. The chain has TRBV24-1 and TRBJ1-1; 9 nucleotides agree with TRBD1. V was clipped by 9 bases and J by 4 bases; unmatched bases: 5. Germline CDR1 KGHDR, CDR2 SFDVKD. The CDR3 covers 13 residues. CDR3 protein: CATHGQGITEAFF. The CDR3 DNA reads TGTGCCACCCACGGACAGGGGATCACTGAAGCTTTCTTT.

A word on this clone: Other DNA sequences in this specimen translate into the identical CDR3. The chain employs TRBV7-9 and TRBJ1-6, with 7 bases that match TRBD1. After removal of 5 bases from V and 7 bases from J, the junction contained 5 bases not matched to a gene. Per germline, CDR1 SEHNR and CDR2 FQNEAQ (reference sequence). The CDR3 sequence is 14 residues long. The CDR3, as DNA: TGTGCCAGCAGCCCAGGGACAGCGAATTCACCCCTCCACTTT. This codes for CASSPGTANSPLHF.

The chain uses TRBV14 and TRBJ1-6, with 9 bases lining up with TRBD1. The junction had 4 bases not matched to a gene; V was cut back by 4 bases and J by 6 bases. The CDR3 spans 15 residues. Germline V gives CDR1 SGHDN, CDR2 FVKESK. The DNA for the CDR3 is TGTGCCAGCAGCCTCCTGGGACAGGGTAATTCACCCCTCCACTTT. It encodes CASSLLGQGNSPLHF.

This clone was found once. This rearrangement joins TRBV6-1 to TRBJ2-7; possibly TRBD1 for D (5 bases). The V end was cut by 2 bases, the J end by 7 bases, with 12 bases between. Germline assignment: CDR1 MNHNS and CDR2 SASEGT. The CDR3 runs 13 residues. CDR3 nucleotide sequence: TGTGCCAGCAGTGAATCAAGGGGCGTAGAGCAGTACGTC. Its translation is CASSESRGVEQYV.

This clone was observed at least ten times. The J gene is TRBJ2-2, the V gene TRBV25-1; 7 positions agree with TRBD1. The germline V gene encodes CDR1 MGHDK and CDR2 SYGVNS. V trimming: 6 bases; J trimming: 5 bases; junction bases outside the gene matches: 9. This CDR3 contains 15 residues. The CDR3 protein is CASSLDATGTGELFF. CDR3 DNA: TGTGCCAGCAGCTTAGATGCGACAGGGACCGGGGAGCTGTTTTTT.

The rearrangement links TRBV19 to TRBJ1-3, with a tentative D call TRBD1 (5 bases). The CDR3 is 15 residues long. V was cut by 2 bases and J by 0 bases, with 8 bases left in between. Germline CDR1 and CDR2: LNHDA and SQIVND (reference sequence). CDR3 sequence: CASSIRGHSGNTIYF. In DNA, the CDR3 is TGTGCCAGTAGTATAAGGGGCCACTCTGGAAACACCATATATTTT.

The chain couples TRBV14 to TRBJ2-7; 10 nucleotides align to TRBD2. The germline gives CDR1 SGHDN, CDR2 FVKESK. V shed 3 bases, J shed 4 bases, and the junction held 6 bases outside the gene matches. The CDR3 consists of 15 residues. The chain's CDR3 is CASSHITSGMYEQYF. The DNA of the CDR3 is TGTGCCAGCAGCCATATTACTAGCGGGATGTACGAGCAGTACTTC.

The chain combines TRBV12-2 with TRBJ1-4; the D call TRBD1 from the table was never checked on the DNA. TRBV12-2 is a known pseudogene. There are 15 residues in the CDR3. The CDR3 DNA is TGTGCAAGTCGCTTATTCGTCAGATTATTTGAAAAACTGTTTTTT. It yields the protein CASRLFVRLFEKLFF.

The chain employs TRBV7-8 and TRBJ2-7; TRBD1 is a possible D gene (5 bases). V was trimmed by 3 bases and J by 1 base, leaving 10 bases between them. Germline V CDR1 and CDR2: SGHVS, FQNEAQ. The CDR3 is 14 amino acids. The CDR3 spells CASSFTGRSYEQYV. The CDR3 DNA sequence: TGTGCCAGCAGCTTCACAGGCAGGTCCTACGAGCAGTACGTC.